Listed below are T cell receptor beta chains from one sample, sequenced in a study of blood T cells in healthy people across ages. TCRdb independently ran MiXCR on the 5' RACE reads; one entry per CDR3 protein. The sample has about 810,000 distinct CDR3 sequences, around 34% seen once. The sequenced sample was blood. The receptors were sampled from a man aged 18 to 30 in good health. Each CDR3 is given with its conserved first and last residue. A D gene is named only where the DNA matches it firmly. A row's size may be missing; if present it is once, few, many or a size class.

size	J	length	D	V	CDR3	DNA
.	TRBJ2-7	15	TRBD1	TRBV3-1	CASRPTGGPPYEQYF	TGTGCCAGCAGACCTACAGGGGGCCCCCCCTACGAGCAGTACTTC
.	TRBJ2-7	15	.	TRBV28	CASSSRGGSSYEQYF	TGTGCCAGCAGTTCCCGGGGAGGCAGCTCCTACGAGCAGTACTTC
.	TRBJ1-5	13	.	TRBV27	CASSSFLTQPQHF	TGTGCCAGCAGTTCATTTCTAACACAGCCCCAGCATTTT
few	TRBJ1-1	14	.	TRBV7-2	CASSLVEPPAEAFF	TGTGCCAGCAGCTTAGTTGAGCCGCCAGCCGAAGCTTTCTTT
few	TRBJ1-2	15	TRBD1	TRBV7-9	CASSLLDGQGDGYTF	TGTGCCAGCAGCCTTCTCGATGGACAGGGGGATGGCTACACCTTC
.	TRBJ1-1	14	.	TRBV9	CASSVGGDGPEAFF	TGTGCCAGCAGCGTAGGGGGGGATGGGCCTGAAGCTTTCTTT
.	TRBJ2-1	15	.	TRBV19	CASSIRGDSYNEQFF	TGTGCCAGTAGTATTCGTGGGGACTCCTACAATGAGCAGTTCTTC
.	TRBJ1-6	16	.	TRBV5-6	CASSLAGGPGNSPLHF	TGTGCCAGCAGCTTGGCCGGAGGGCCTGGTAATTCACCCCTCCACTTT
.	TRBJ2-1	14	TRBD2	TRBV12-3/TRBV12-4	CASTAGRAGNEQFF	TGTGCCAGCACAGCCGGGAGGGCCGGCAATGAGCAGTTCTTC
few	TRBJ2-3	12	.	TRBV20-1	CSAPPSTDTQYF	TGCAGTGCTCCGCCGTCCACAGATACGCAGTATTTT
many	TRBJ2-5	13	.	TRBV29-1	CSVEDGGGETQYF	TGCAGCGTTGAAGATGGAGGGGGGGAGACCCAGTACTTC
.	TRBJ2-3	13	.	TRBV20-1	CSARNPSTDTQYF	TGCAGTGCTAGGAACCCTAGCACAGATACGCAGTATTTT
few	TRBJ1-1	13	.	TRBV12-3/TRBV12-4	CASSPVVGTEAFF	TGTGCCAGCAGTCCTGTGGTCGGCACTGAAGCTTTCTTT
.	TRBJ2-1	16	TRBD2	TRBV29-1	CSVEGTSGVSYNEQFF	TGCAGCGTTGAAGGGACTAGCGGGGTCTCCTACAATGAGCAGTTCTTC
.	TRBJ1-4	16	.	TRBV5-1	CASSLKGGATNEKLFF	TGCGCCAGCAGCTTAAAGGGAGGGGCAACTAATGAAAAACTGTTTTTT
.	TRBJ2-1	13	.	TRBV4-1	CASSQIQVNEQFF	TGCGCCAGCAGCCAGATCCAAGTCAATGAGCAGTTCTTC